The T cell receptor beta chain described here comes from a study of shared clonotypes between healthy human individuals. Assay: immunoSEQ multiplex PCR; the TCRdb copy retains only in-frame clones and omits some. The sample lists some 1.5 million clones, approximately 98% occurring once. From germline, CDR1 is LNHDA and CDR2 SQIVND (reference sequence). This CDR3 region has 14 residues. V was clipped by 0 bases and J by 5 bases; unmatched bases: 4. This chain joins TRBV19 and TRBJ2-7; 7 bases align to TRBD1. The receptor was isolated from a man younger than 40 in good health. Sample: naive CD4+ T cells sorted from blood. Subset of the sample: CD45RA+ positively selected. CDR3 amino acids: CASSIDFTGDEQYF. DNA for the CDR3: TGTGCCAGTAGTATAGACTTTACAGGGGACGAGCAGTACTTC. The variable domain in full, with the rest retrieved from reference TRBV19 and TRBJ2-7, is DGGITQSPKYLFRKEGQNVTLSCEQNLNHDAMYWYRQDPGQGLRLIYYSQIVNDFQKGDIAEGYSVSREKKESFPLTVTSAQKNPTAFYLCASSIDFTGDEQYFGPGTRLTVT.